These 7 T cell receptor beta chains share one sample of origin, sequenced in a study of technical replicates of blood from a few donors (dated by TCRdb to 2016 to 2017). The library relied on the immunoSEQ multiplex PCR assay. TCRdb took this table from immuneACCESS and kept in-frame rearrangements with V and J called. Such tables lack part of the clones; where checked against another copy, unresolved V genes explain under half of the gap, and the rest is unexplained. This sample gives about 73,000 clones in total; 90% of them show up just once. The top ten clones comprise roughly 4.5% of the sample. The sample taken for sequencing was PBMCs. The receptors derive from a human donor in good health. Some clones in this sample may be carry-over from other donors' samples.

This chain joins TRBV7-6 and TRBJ2-2, with TRBD1 as a possible D gene (6 bases). The V gene's germline CDR1 is SGHVS and CDR2 FNYEAQ. Trimming removed 4 bases from V and 8 bases from J, with 11 bases in between. The CDR3 runs to 13 residues. The CDR3 reads CASSSGGGGELFF. For the CDR3, the DNA is TGTGCCAGCAGCTCTGGGGGCGGTGGGGAGCTGTTTTTT.

The CDR3 DNA sequence: TGTGCCAGCAGCACCTACAGGGGACCCCAAGAGACCCAGTACTTC. It yields the protein CASSTYRGPQETQYF. This chain connects TRBV9 to TRBJ2-5, with TRBD1 matching 7 bases. Germline CDR1 SGDLS, CDR2 YYNGEE. The CDR3 is 15 residues long. V lost 4 bases, J lost 1 base, and 7 bases stayed unmatched.

This CDR3 is CAIRGDSPYEQYF. The CDR3 DNA sequence: TGTGCCATCAGGGGGGACAGCCCCTACGAGCAGTACTTC. This rearrangement joins TRBV10-3 to TRBJ2-7; TRBD1 matches at 7 bases. Trimming took 6 bases from V and 2 from J; bases not matched to a gene: 4. The CDR3 runs 13 residues. In germline, CDR1 is ENHRY, CDR2 SYGVKD.

The chain has TRBV11-2 and TRBJ2-7; 7 positions match TRBD1. Trimming cost V 5 bases and J 2 bases; bases outside gene matches: 6. The CDR3 totals 14 residues. Germline values: CDR1 SGHAT, CDR2 FQNNGV. The CDR3 protein is CASSDTGVPYEQYF. CDR3 nucleotide sequence: TGTGCCAGCAGCGATACAGGGGTCCCCTACGAGCAGTACTTC.

This chain connects TRBV9 to TRBJ1-1, with TRBD1 identical over 9 bases. This CDR3 region has 15 residues. Germline V CDR1 and CDR2: SGDLS, YYNGEE. V shed 2 bases, J shed 5 bases, and the junction held 7 bases outside the gene matches. The CDR3 here is CASSVGTGLGTEAFF. CDR3 in DNA: TGTGCCAGCAGCGTCGGGACAGGGCTCGGGACTGAAGCTTTCTTT.

The chain employs TRBV7-8 and TRBJ1-6; tentatively, D is TRBD1 (5 bases). The CDR3 runs to 15 residues. Germline CDR1 and CDR2: SGHVS and FQNEAQ. Trimming cost V 7 bases and J 7 bases, with 17 bases left between them. CDR3 protein: CASTEALGRNSPLHF. The DNA of the CDR3 is TGTGCCAGCACCGAAGCCCTGGGGCGCAATTCACCCCTCCACTTT. Full variable domain (missing parts from reference TRBV7-8 and TRBJ1-6): GAGVSQSPRYKVAKRGQDVALRCDPISGHVSLFWYQQALGQGPEFLTYFQNEAQLDKSGLPSDRFFAERPEGSVSTLKIQRTQQEDSAVYLCASTEALGRNSPLHFGNGTRLTVT.

The chain couples TRBV6-1 to TRBJ2-7; perhaps TRBD2 as D (6 bases). CDR3 length: 13 amino acids. The V end lost 6 bases, the J end lost 2 bases, and 11 bases lay between the germline ends. Germline CDR1 MNHNS, CDR2 SASEGT. CDR3 DNA sequence: TGTGCCAGCAGACTAGCAGACACCTACGAGCAGTACTTC. It translates to CASRLADTYEQYF.